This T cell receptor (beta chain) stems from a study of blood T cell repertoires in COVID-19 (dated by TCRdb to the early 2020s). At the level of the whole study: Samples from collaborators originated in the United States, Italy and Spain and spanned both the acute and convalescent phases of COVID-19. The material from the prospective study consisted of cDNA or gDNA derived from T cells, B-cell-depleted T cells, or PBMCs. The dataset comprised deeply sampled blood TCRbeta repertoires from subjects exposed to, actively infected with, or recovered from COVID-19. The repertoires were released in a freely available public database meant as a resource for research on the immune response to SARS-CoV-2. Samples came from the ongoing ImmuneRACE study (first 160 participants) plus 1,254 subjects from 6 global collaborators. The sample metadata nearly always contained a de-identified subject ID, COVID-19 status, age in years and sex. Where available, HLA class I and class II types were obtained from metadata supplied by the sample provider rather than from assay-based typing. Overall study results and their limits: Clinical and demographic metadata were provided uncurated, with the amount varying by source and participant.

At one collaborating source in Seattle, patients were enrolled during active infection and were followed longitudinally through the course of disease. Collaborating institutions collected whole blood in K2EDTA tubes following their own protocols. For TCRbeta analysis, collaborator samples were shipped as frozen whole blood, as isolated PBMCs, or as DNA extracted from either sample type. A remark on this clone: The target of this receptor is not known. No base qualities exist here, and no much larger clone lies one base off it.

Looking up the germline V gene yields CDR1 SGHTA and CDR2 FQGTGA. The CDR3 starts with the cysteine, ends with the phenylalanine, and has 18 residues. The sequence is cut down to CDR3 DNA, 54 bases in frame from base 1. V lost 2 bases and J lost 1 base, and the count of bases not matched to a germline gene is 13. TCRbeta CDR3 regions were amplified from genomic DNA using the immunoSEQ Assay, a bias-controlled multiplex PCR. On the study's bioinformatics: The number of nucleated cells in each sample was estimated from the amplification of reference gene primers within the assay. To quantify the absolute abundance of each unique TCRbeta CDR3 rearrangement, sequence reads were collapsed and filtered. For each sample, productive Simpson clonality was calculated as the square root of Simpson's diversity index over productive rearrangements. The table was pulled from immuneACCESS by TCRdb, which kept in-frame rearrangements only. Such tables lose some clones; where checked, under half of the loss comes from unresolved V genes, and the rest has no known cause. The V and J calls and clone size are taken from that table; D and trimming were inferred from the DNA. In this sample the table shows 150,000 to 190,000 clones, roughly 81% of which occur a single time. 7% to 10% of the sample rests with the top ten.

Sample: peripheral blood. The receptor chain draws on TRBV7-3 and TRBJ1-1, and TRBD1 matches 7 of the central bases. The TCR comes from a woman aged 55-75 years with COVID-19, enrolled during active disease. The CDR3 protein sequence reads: CASSLLIRSGQTNTEAFF. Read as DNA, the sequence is TGTGCCAGCAGCTTACTAATAAGGTCGGGACAGACGAACACTGAAGCTTTCTTT.